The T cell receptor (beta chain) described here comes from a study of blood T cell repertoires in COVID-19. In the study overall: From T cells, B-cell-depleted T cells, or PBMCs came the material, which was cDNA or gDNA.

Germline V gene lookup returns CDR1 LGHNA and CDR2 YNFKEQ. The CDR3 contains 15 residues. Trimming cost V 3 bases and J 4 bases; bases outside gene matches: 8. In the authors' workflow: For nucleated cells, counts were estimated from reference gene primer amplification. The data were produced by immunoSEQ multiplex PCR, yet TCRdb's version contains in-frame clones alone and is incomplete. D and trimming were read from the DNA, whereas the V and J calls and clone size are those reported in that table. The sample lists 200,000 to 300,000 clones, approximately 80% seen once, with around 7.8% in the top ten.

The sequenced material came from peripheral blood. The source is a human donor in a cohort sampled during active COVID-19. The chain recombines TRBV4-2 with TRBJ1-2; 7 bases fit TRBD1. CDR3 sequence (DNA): TGTGCCAGCAGCCAGACGAGACAGGGAGCCTATGGCTACACCTTC. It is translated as CASSQTRQGAYGYTF.